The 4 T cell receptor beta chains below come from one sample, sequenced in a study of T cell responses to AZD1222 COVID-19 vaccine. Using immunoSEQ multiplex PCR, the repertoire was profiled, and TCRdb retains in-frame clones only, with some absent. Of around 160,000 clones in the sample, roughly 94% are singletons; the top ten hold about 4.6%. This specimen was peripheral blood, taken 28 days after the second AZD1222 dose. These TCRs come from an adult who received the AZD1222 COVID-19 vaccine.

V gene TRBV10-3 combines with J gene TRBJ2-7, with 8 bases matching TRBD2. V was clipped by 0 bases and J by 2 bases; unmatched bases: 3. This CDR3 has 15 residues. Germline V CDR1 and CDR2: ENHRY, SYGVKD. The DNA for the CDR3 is TGTGCCATCAGTGAGTCGGATAGCGGGACCTACGAGCAGTACTTC. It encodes CAISESDSGTYEQYF.

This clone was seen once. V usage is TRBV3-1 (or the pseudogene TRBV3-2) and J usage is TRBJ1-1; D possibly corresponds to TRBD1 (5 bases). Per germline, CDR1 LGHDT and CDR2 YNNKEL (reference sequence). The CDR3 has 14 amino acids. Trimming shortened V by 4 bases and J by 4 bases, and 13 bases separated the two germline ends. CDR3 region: CASSLGPGGTEAFF. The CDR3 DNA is TGTGCCAGCAGCCTGGGACCTGGGGGCACTGAAGCTTTCTTT.

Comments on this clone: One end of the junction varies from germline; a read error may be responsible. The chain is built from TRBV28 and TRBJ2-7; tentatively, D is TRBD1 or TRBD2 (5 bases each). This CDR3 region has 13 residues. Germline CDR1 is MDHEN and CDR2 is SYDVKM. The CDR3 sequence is CASSFNLGTLGIF. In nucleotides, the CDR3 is TGTGCCAGCAGTTTTAATTTGGGGACCCTAGGGATCTTC.

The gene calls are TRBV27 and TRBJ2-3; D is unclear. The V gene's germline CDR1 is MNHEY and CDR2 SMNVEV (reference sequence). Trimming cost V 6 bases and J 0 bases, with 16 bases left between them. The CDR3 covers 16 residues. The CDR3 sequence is CASSPNPIPSTDTQYF. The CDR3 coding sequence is TGTGCCAGCAGCCCCAACCCCATCCCTAGCACAGATACGCAGTATTTT.